This T cell receptor beta chain was profiled in a study of T-cell memory formation after mild COVID-19. Remarks on this clonotype: Its antigen remains unidentified.

Overall study findings and caveats: Whether day 37 second-wave clones are SARS-CoV-2-specific was not confirmed. Clones contracting across day 15 to 85 had a balanced CD4/CD8 profile; later expanding clones leaned CD4+. Pre-infection memory harbored some responding clones, suggesting cross-reactive memory joined.

This CDR3 has 14 amino acids. V dropped 9 bases and J dropped 0 bases, with 13 bases sitting between them. Germline values: CDR1 KGHDR, CDR2 SFDVKD. After 5'RACE with constant-segment primers, TCR alpha and TCR beta cDNA libraries carrying sample barcodes and UMIs were obtained. In TCRdb, the 5' RACE reads were re-called with MiXCR into one record per CDR3 protein. The sample lists around 340,000 distinct CDR3 sequences; roughly an eighth were seen once. This sequence originates from a man younger than 30 who had mild COVID-19 (a few samples of this study predate the infection). Cell type and time point are not known. Specimen: PBMCs or a T cell subset sorted from them (not recorded which). This rearrangement joins TRBV24-1 to TRBJ1-2; tentatively, D is TRBD1 (5 bases). CDR3: CATRIDRTNYGYTF. CDR3 in DNA: TGTGCCACCCGTATCGACAGAACTAACTATGGCTACACCTTC.